This TCR beta chain was identified during a study of CD8 T cells in ankylosing spondylitis. Study-wide findings and caveats: Significant enrichment of disease-linked clones was reportedly seen in matched ankylosing spondylitis synovial fluid.

TCRdb reprocessed the 5' RACE reads with MiXCR, giving one entry per CDR3 protein. The sample includes 300,000 to 350,000 distinct CDR3 sequences, less than 25% of them seen just once. Comments on this clonotype: Its specificity is not known.

The CDR3 contains 13 residues. V shed 4 bases and J 7 bases; nucleotides not matched to a gene: 5. Germline lookup yields CDR1 SQVTM and CDR2 ANQGSEA. The sequencing input was blood, either unsorted or a sorted T cell fraction (not recorded which). The sequence came from a female donor with ankylosing spondylitis or in good health (not recorded which). The chain carries TRBV29-1 and TRBJ2-1; 9 bases are a match to TRBD1. Written as DNA, the CDR3 is TGCAGCGTTGTAGGACAGGGGTGGAATGAGCAGTTCTTC. It translates to CSVVGQGWNEQFF.